These 8 T cell receptor beta chains were all obtained from the same sample, sequenced in a study of cytomegalovirus exposure and HLA in healthy donors. The PCR was carried out with 60 Vbeta primers and 13 Jbeta primers. The repertoire was sequenced with immunoSEQ multiplex PCR; TCRdb's copy has only in-frame clones and lacks some. The sample contains fewer than 200,000 clones, roughly 9.4% of which appear only once. The sequenced material came from PBMCs. These receptors all stem from a woman aged 25-40 years in good health and CMV-seropositive.

This clone was seen a handful of times. The V and J genes are TRBV27 and TRBJ2-5, with 8 bases fitting TRBD1. The CDR3 loop spans 16 amino acids. Germline V gene lookup returns CDR1 MNHEY and CDR2 SMNVEV (reference sequence). Trimming at V came to 5 bases and at J to 1 base, leaving 9 bases not matched to a gene. The CDR3 loop is CASSPTGARGQETQYF. CDR3 nucleotides: TGTGCCAGCAGTCCGACAGGGGCGCGGGGCCAAGAGACCCAGTACTTC.

J is TRBJ2-7 and V is TRBV18, with TRBD2 as a possible D gene (5 bases). The germline gives CDR1 KGHSH, CDR2 LQKENI. The CDR3 length is 15 residues. V gave up 2 bases and J gave up 2 bases, with 13 bases separating them. The CDR3 spells CASSPERRLTYEQYF. The DNA of the CDR3 is TGTGCCAGCTCACCAGAGCGGCGTTTGACCTACGAGCAGTACTTC.

The gene calls are TRBV7-6 and TRBJ1-4; D may be TRBD1 (5 bases). The CDR3 runs 13 residues. Trimming stripped 2 bases from V and 10 bases from J, with 11 bases between. CDR1 and CDR2 (germline): SGHVS, FNYEAQ. The CDR3 region is CASSLSGPGKLFF. As DNA, the CDR3 is TGTGCCAGCAGCTTATCAGGGCCCGGAAAACTGTTTTTT.

This clone was seen a handful of times. Within the sample, other DNA sequences also encode this same CDR3. This sequence joins TRBV5-1 and TRBJ1-4, with no clear D. The length of the CDR3 is 12 residues. The V and J ends lost 1 base and 8 bases respectively, with 6 bases between them. Germline V lookup: CDR1 SGHRS, CDR2 YFSETQ. CDR3 sequence: CASSLRGEKLFF. The CDR3 nucleotides read TGCGCCAGCAGCTTGCGCGGAGAAAAACTGTTTTTT.

This clone was counted between two and nine times. V gene TRBV2 combines with J gene TRBJ1-5, with no clear D. CDR1 is SNHLY and CDR2 is FYNNEI in the germline V gene. Deletions cut 4 bases from V and 2 bases from J, with 9 bases between. CDR3 length: 14 amino acids. The CDR3 protein is CASSGQAGNQPQHF. In DNA, the CDR3 is TGTGCCAGCAGTGGGCAAGCGGGCAATCAGCCCCAGCATTTT.

The rearrangement uses TRBV29-1 and TRBJ2-5; D remains ambiguous. V was pared by 4 bases and J by 5 bases, with 11 bases between. The CDR3 length is 12 residues. Germline CDR1 reads SQVTM; CDR2 reads ANQGSEA. The CDR3 reads CSVAGSWETQYF. The CDR3 nucleotides are TGCAGCGTTGCGGGTAGTTGGGAGACCCAGTACTTC.

This clone occurred a few times. The rearrangement links TRBV2 to TRBJ2-7; maybe TRBD2 (7 bases). The CDR3 is made up of 13 amino acids. V shed 8 bases and J shed 3 bases, with 14 bases lying between them. Germline V gene data show CDR1 as SNHLY and CDR2 as FYNNEI. CDR3 in amino acids: CASGRGGYYEQYF. The DNA of the CDR3 is TGTGCCAGCGGGAGGGGGGGGTACTACGAGCAGTACTTC.

This clone was seen a handful of times. J is TRBJ2-5 and V is TRBV30, with D perhaps matching TRBD1 (6 bases). The closer fit of TRBJ2-7 to the DNA end suggests the J call may be wrong. The CDR3 runs 14 residues. The germline V gene has CDR1 GTSNPN and CDR2 SVGIG (reference sequence). CDR3 nucleotide sequence: TGTGCCTGGAGTGGTGACAGGTTGAACTACGAGCAGTACTTC. It encodes CAWSGDRLNYEQYF.